The present TCR beta chain was sequenced within a study of control samples from healthy donors and cancer patients. The CDR3 runs 15 residues. V shed 2 bases and J shed 7 bases, with 12 bases lying between them. Germline V lookup: CDR1 KGHSH, CDR2 LQKENI. This clone was seen a single time. Using immunoSEQ multiplex PCR, the repertoire was profiled, and TCRdb retains in-frame clones only, with some absent. The data show tens of thousands of clones, 70% to 90% seen once. The TCR was taken from a man aged 25-45 years in good health. The sample taken for sequencing was blood. The rearrangement uses TRBV18 and TRBJ1-6, with no clear D. The CDR3 DNA reads as TGTGCCAGCTCACCATTGTCTGGGAAGAATTCACCCCTCCACTTT. This codes for CASSPLSGKNSPLHF.